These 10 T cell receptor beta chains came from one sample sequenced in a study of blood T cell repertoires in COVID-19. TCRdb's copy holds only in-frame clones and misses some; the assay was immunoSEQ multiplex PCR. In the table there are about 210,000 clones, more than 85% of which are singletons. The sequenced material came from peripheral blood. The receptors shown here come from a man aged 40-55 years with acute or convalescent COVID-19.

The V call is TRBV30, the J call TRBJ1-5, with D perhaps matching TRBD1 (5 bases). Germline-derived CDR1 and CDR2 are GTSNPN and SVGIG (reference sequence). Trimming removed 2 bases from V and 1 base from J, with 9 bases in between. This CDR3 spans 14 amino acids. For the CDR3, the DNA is TGTGCCTGGAGTAAGACAGAAAGCAATCAGCCCCAGCATTTT. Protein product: CAWSKTESNQPQHF.

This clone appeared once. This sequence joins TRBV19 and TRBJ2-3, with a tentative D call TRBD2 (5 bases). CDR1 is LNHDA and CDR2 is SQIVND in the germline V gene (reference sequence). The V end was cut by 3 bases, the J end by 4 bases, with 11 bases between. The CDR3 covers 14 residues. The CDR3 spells CASSIASRPDTQYF. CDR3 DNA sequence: TGTGCCAGTAGTATCGCTAGCAGACCAGATACGCAGTATTTT.

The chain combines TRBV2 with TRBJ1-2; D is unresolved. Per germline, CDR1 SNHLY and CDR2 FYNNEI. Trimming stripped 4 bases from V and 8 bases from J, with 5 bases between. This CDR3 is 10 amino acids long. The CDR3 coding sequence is TGTGCCAGCAGTGCGAGGGGCTACACCTTC. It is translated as CASSARGYTF.

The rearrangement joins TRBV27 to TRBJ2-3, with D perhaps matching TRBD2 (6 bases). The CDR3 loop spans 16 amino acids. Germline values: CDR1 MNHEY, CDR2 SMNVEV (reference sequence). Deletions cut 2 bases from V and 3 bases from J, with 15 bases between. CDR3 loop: CASSLPPGGPTDTQYF. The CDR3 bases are TGTGCCAGCAGTTTACCCCCCGGGGGACCAACAGATACGCAGTATTTT.

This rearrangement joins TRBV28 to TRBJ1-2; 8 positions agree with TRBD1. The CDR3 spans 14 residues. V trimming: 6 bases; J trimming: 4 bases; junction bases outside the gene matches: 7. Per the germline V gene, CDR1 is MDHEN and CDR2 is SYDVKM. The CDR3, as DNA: TGTGCCAGCAGGGAACAGGGGGAGGTCTATGGCTACACCTTC. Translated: CASREQGEVYGYTF.

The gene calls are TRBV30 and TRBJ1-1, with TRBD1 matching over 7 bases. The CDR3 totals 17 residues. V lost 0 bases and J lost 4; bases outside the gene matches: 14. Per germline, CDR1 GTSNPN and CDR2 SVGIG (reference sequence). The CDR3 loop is CAWSVRDLRDRTTEAFF. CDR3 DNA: TGTGCCTGGAGTGTACGAGATCTTCGGGACAGAACCACTGAAGCTTTCTTT.

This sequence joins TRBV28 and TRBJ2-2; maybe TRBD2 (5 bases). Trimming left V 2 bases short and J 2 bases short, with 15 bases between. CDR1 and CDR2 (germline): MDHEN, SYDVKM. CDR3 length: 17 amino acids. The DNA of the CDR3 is TGTGCCAGCAGTTTACTGGACTTTACTTTTAACACCGGGGAGCTGTTTTTT. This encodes CASSLLDFTFNTGELFF.

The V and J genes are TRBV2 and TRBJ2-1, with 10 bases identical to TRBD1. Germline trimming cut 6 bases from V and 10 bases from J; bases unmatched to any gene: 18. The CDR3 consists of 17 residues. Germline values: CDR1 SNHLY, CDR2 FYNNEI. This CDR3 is CASSLGIGDRGGDEQFF. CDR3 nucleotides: TGTGCCAGCAGCCTCGGCATAGGGGACAGGGGAGGGGACGAGCAGTTCTTC.

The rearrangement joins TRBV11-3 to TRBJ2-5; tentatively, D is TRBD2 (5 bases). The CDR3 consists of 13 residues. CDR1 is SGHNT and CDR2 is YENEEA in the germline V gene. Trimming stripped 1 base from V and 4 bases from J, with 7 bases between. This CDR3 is CASSLVEGETQYF. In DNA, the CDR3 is TGTGCCAGCAGCTTAGTCGAGGGAGAGACCCAGTACTTC.

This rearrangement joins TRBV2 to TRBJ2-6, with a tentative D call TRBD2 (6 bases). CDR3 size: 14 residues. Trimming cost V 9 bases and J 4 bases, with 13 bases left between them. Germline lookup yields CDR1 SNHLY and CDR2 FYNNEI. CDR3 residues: CASLEGSGANVLTF. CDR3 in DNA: TGTGCCAGTCTGGAGGGTTCAGGGGCCAACGTCCTGACTTTC.